The 22 T cell receptor beta chains given below trace back to one sample, sequenced in a study of T-cell memory formation after mild COVID-19. Each CDR3 protein gets one entry after TCRdb re-called the 5' RACE reads with MiXCR. The table records roughly 400,000 distinct CDR3 sequences, approximately 25% of them present only once. Sequenced sample: PBMCs or a T cell subset sorted from them (not recorded which). The receptors were gathered from an adult woman who had mild COVID-19 (a few samples of this study predate the infection). Cell type and time point are not known.

This clonotype was counted between two and nine times. The CDR3 sequence is CASSYEPVKGGYEQYF. As DNA, the CDR3 is TGTGCCAGCAGTTACGAACCAGTCAAGGGAGGGTACGAGCAGTACTTC. This chain links TRBV6-6 with TRBJ2-7; 7 bases line up with TRBD2. Germline V gene data show CDR1 as MNHNY and CDR2 as SVGAGI (reference sequence). This CDR3 spans 16 amino acids. Trimming removed 2 bases from V and 4 bases from J; junction bases left unmatched: 11.

The chain has TRBV9 and TRBJ2-7; D gene uncertain. Per the germline V gene, CDR1 is SGDLS and CDR2 is YYNGEE. Deletions cut 4 bases from V and 2 bases from J, with 16 bases between. The CDR3 sequence is 15 residues long. The CDR3: CASSPSELTPYEQYF. DNA for the CDR3: TGTGCCAGCAGCCCCTCGGAACTCACACCCTACGAGCAGTACTTC.

The chain combines TRBV7-9 with TRBJ1-2, with 8 bases matching TRBD1. Germline assignment: CDR1 SEHNR and CDR2 FQNEAQ (reference sequence). V shed 1 base, J shed 2 bases, and the junction held 3 bases outside the gene matches. The CDR3 loop spans 15 amino acids. As DNA, the CDR3 is TGTGCCAGCAGCTTAGTCCGGACAGGGAACTATGGCTACACCTTC. Its protein is CASSLVRTGNYGYTF. The full variable domain, in which reference TRBV7-9 and TRBJ1-2 provide the parts outside the CDR3, is DTGVSQNPRHKITKRGQNVTFRCDPISEHNRLYWYRQTLGQGPEFLTYFQNEAQLEKSRLLSDRFSAERPKGSFSTLEIQRTEQGDSAMYLCASSLVRTGNYGYTFGSGTRLTVV.

This clonotype was counted a single time. The V gene is TRBV20-1, the J gene TRBJ1-2; a possible D gene is TRBD1 (5 bases). The CDR3 is 14 residues long. CDR1 and CDR2 from the germline V gene are DFQATT and SNEGSKA (reference sequence). V gave up 1 base and J gave up 8 bases, with 17 bases separating them. The CDR3 DNA reads as TGCAGTGCTAGAGGGGGCAGGGCCTGGGAGGGCTACACCTTC. It yields the protein CSARGGRAWEGYTF.

This clonotype was counted a few times. The rearrangement links TRBV28 to TRBJ1-1; tentatively, D is TRBD1 (5 bases). This CDR3 comprises 13 residues. V lost 7 bases, J lost 6 bases, and 15 bases lay in between. Germline CDR1 reads MDHEN; CDR2 reads SYDVKM. DNA of the CDR3: TGTGCCAGCACTGACTCGTGGGGGGCTGAAGCTTTCTTT. It translates to CASTDSWGAEAFF.

The rearrangement joins TRBV4-2 to TRBJ2-2; 9 nucleotides match TRBD2. The germline CDR1 and CDR2 sequences are LGHNA and YNFKEQ. V gave up 1 base and J gave up 6 bases; unmatched junction bases: 12. The CDR3 covers 18 residues. CDR3 bases: TGTGCCAGCAGCCAAGCCCCGTGGGGCGGGGGGGTGCCCGGGGAGCTGTTTTTT. This translates into CASSQAPWGGGVPGELFF.

The chain has TRBV15 and TRBJ1-3; D uncertain. With 7 bases removed from V and 2 bases from J, the gap between germline ends came to 9 bases. Per germline, CDR1 LNHNV and CDR2 YYDKDF (reference sequence). The CDR3 spans 13 residues. DNA for the CDR3: TGTGCCACCAAGGTGGGAACTGGAAACACCATATATTTT. It codes for CATKVGTGNTIYF.

This rearrangement joins TRBV6-5 to TRBJ2-3, with a possible D match to TRBD1 (6 bases). V was cut by 2 bases and J by 4 bases, with 10 bases left in between. CDR1 and CDR2 from the germline V gene are MNHEY and SVGAGI. The CDR3 runs 14 residues. This chain's CDR3 is CASSYRQVADTQYF. The CDR3 region has the DNA TGTGCCAGCAGTTACCGACAGGTAGCAGATACGCAGTATTTT.

This clonotype was picked up a small number of times. The chain employs TRBV6-2 or TRBV6-3 and TRBJ2-6; D may match TRBD1 or TRBD2 (5 bases each). This CDR3 has 14 amino acids. Trimming shortened V by 10 bases and J by 2 bases, and 12 bases separated the two germline ends. CDR1 is MNHEY and CDR2 is SVGEGT in the germline V gene. In DNA form, the CDR3 reads TGTGCCACAAGAAGAGGGGCTGGGGCCAACGTCCTGACTTTC. Its protein is CATRRGAGANVLTF.

The rearrangement uses TRBV4-3 and TRBJ1-2; D ambiguous. Germline lookup yields CDR1 LGHNA and CDR2 YSLEER. This CDR3 comprises 14 residues. Trimming stripped 0 bases from V and 2 bases from J, with 7 bases between. The CDR3 is CASSQDVANYGYTF. The CDR3 DNA reads as TGCGCCAGCAGCCAAGATGTCGCAAACTATGGCTACACCTTC.

This clonotype was recorded a few times. The chain has TRBV6-5 and TRBJ1-1; TRBD1 might be the D (5 bases). CDR1 and CDR2 (germline): MNHEY, SVGAGI. With 7 bases removed from V and 2 bases from J, the gap between germline ends came to 14 bases. The CDR3 has 14 residues. This chain's CDR3 is CASKLGGINTEAFF. The CDR3 DNA reads TGTGCCAGCAAACTGGGGGGGATAAACACTGAAGCTTTCTTT.

The chain combines TRBV24-1 with TRBJ2-1; 13 nucleotides agree with TRBD2. Trimming at V came to 2 bases and at J to 8 bases, leaving 8 bases not matched to a gene. CDR3 length equals 17 residues. CDR1 is KGHDR, CDR2 SFDVKD, per germline. CDR3 sequence reads: CATSDSPGLAGNHEQFF. CDR3 DNA: TGTGCCACCAGTGATTCTCCGGGACTAGCGGGGAATCATGAGCAGTTCTTC.

CDR3 residues: CASGLGNGQYYGYTF. Here the CDR3 DNA reads TGTGCTAGTGGTTTGGGTAACGGACAGTATTATGGCTACACCTTC. The J gene is TRBJ1-2, the V gene TRBV12-5; possibly TRBD1 for D (6 bases). CDR1 is LGHNT and CDR2 is FRNRAP in the germline V gene. The V end lost 1 base, the J end lost 5 bases, and 14 bases lay between the germline ends. The CDR3 sequence is 15 residues long.

This clonotype has more than one count but fewer than ten. The chain uses TRBV20-1 and TRBJ1-2; D perhaps matches TRBD1 (5 bases). The germline CDR1 and CDR2 sequences are DFQATT and SNEGSKA (reference sequence). Trimming took 7 bases from V and 8 from J, leaving 20 bases between them. This CDR3 contains 13 residues. For the CDR3, the DNA is TGCAGTGTCCCCGCTTCAGGGACGGGAGGCTACACCTTC. Translation gives CSVPASGTGGYTF.

This clonotype was counted a few times. The rearrangement joins TRBV6-2 or TRBV6-3 to TRBJ2-5; D is perhaps TRBD1 (5 bases). V dropped 4 bases and J dropped 3 bases, with 9 bases sitting between them. This CDR3 comprises 13 residues. The germline CDR1 and CDR2 sequences are MNHEY and SVGEGT. CDR3 sequence: CASSSDSEETQYF. CDR3 in DNA: TGTGCCAGCAGTTCAGACAGTGAAGAGACCCAGTACTTC.

As to this clonotype: The germline gene is not matched at one end of the junction; a read error may be the cause. The chain is built from TRBV7-9 and TRBJ1-2; 9 bases fit TRBD1. Germline V CDR1 and CDR2: SEHNR, FQNEAQ (reference sequence). This CDR3 spans 14 amino acids. The CDR3 sequence is CASTLKGTGSGYTF. CDR3 bases: TGTGCCAGCACCTTAAAGGGGACAGGGTCTGGCTACACCTTC.

Only a few counts were recorded for this clonotype. The rearrangement links TRBV6-2 or TRBV6-3 to TRBJ2-2, with TRBD2 identical over 11 bases. In germline, CDR1 is MNHEY, CDR2 SVGEGT. J lost 6 bases, V lost 4 bases, and 4 bases had no gene match. This CDR3 is built from 15 residues. In DNA form, the CDR3 reads TGTGCCAGCAGTTCTAGCGGGGGGCCCGCCGGGGAGCTGTTTTTT. This translates into CASSSSGGPAGELFF.

This clonotype was picked up many times. The chain combines TRBV9 with TRBJ2-3; TRBD2 matches 8 bases. Unmatched junction bases numbered 2, after V lost 2 bases and J lost 3 bases. From germline, CDR1 is SGDLS and CDR2 YYNGEE. The CDR3 contains 14 residues. The CDR3 spells CASSVSGGTDTQYF. CDR3 coding DNA: TGTGCCAGCAGCGTCAGCGGGGGAACAGATACGCAGTATTTT.

This clonotype was seen a few times. The CDR3: CASSLVSDEQYF. The CDR3 DNA is TGCGCCAGCAGCTTGGTGTCCGACGAGCAGTACTTC. The chain couples TRBV5-1 to TRBJ2-7; D unclear. The V gene's germline CDR1 is SGHRS and CDR2 YFSETQ. The CDR3 extends over 12 amino acids. Trimming took off 0 bases at V and 5 bases at J, with 6 bases between the two ends.

The CDR3 loop is CASSFPGQNTEAFF. The CDR3 region has the DNA TGTGCCAGCAGTTTTCCGGGACAGAACACTGAAGCTTTCTTT. This chain uses TRBV6-6 with TRBJ1-1; maybe TRBD1 (6 bases). V lost 4 bases, J lost 1 base, and 10 bases lay in between. Germline CDR1 reads MNHNY; CDR2 reads SVGAGI (reference sequence). The CDR3 consists of 14 residues.

This clonotype was detected a few times. The rearrangement joins TRBV19 to TRBJ1-4; no definite D call. The CDR3 length is 15 residues. CDR1 is LNHDA, CDR2 SQIVND, per germline (reference sequence). Trimming left V 6 bases short and J 7 bases short, with 18 bases between. This chain's CDR3 is CASSPKRGLSEKLFF. DNA for the CDR3: TGTGCCAGTAGCCCAAAGCGTGGGCTCAGTGAAAAACTGTTTTTT.

J is TRBJ2-7 and V is TRBV25-1; D might be TRBD1 or TRBD2, each matching 5 bases. This CDR3 spans 12 amino acids. Germline V gene sequence: CDR1 MGHDK, CDR2 SYGVNS. Trimming stripped 5 bases from V and 3 bases from J, with 8 bases between. The CDR3 sequence is CASSMGVYEQYF. As DNA, the CDR3 is TGTGCCAGCAGTATGGGGGTCTACGAGCAGTACTTC.